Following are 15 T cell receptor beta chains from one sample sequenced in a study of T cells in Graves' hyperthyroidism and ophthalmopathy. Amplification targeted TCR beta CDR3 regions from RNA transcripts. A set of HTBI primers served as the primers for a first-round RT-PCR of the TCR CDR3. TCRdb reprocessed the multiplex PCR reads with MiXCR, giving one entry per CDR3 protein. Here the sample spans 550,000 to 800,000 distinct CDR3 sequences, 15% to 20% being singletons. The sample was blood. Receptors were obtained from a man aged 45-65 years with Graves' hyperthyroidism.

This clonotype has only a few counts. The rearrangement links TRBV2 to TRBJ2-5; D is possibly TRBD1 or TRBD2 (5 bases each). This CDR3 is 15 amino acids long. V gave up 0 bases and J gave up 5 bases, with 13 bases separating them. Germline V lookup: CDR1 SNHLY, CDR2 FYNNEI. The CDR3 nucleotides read TGTGCCAGCAGTGAAGCGGTGGGGACGGGGGAGACCCAGTACTTC. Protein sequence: CASSEAVGTGETQYF. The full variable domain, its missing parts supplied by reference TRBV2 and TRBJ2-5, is EPEVTQTPSHQVTQMGQEVILRCVPISNHLYFYWYRQILGQKVEFLVSFYNNEISEKSEIFDDQFSVERPDGSNFTLKIRSTKLEDSAMYFCASSEAVGTGETQYFGPGTRLLVL.

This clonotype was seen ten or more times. CDR3 sequence: CASSLGSGLPSSYEQYF. The DNA for the CDR3 is TGTGCCAGCAGCTTAGGAAGTGGGTTACCAAGCTCCTACGAGCAGTACTTC. The V and J genes are TRBV7-6 and TRBJ2-7; D not resolved. V lost 1 base to trimming and J lost 0 bases, with 16 bases between them. The CDR3 covers 17 residues. Per germline, CDR1 SGHVS and CDR2 FNYEAQ.

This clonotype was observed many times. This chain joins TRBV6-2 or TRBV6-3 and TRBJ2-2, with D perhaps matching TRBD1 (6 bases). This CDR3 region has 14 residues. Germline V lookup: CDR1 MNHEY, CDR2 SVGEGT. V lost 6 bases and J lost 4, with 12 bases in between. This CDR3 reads CASRRTAITGELFF. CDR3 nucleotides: TGTGCCAGCAGGAGGACAGCAATCACCGGGGAGCTGTTTTTT.

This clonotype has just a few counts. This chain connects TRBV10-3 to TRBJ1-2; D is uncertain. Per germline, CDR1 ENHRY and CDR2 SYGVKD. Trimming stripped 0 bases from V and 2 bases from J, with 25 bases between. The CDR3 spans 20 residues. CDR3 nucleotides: TGTGCCATCAGTGAGTCCTTCCTATTTGGGTCTGTACCCCCGAACTATGGCTACACCTTC. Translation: CAISESFLFGSVPPNYGYTF.

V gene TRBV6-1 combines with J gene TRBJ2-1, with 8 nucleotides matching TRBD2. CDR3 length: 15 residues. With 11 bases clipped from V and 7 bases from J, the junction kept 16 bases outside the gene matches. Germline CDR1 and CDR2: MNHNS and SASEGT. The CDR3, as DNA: TGTGCCTCCAGTCTGAGCGGGAGTACGGGGAATGAGCAGTTCTTC. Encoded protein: CASSLSGSTGNEQFF.

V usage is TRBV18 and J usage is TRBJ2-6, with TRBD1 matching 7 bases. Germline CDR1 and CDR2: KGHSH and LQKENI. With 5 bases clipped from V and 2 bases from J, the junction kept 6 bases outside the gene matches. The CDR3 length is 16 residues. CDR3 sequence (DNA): TGTGCCAGCTCATCAACCGGGACAGCTGGGGCCAACGTCCTGACTTTC. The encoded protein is CASSSTGTAGANVLTF.

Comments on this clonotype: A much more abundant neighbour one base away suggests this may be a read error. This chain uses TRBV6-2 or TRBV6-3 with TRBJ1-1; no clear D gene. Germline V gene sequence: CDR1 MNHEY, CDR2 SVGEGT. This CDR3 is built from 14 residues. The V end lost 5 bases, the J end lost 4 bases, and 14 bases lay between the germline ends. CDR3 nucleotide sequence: TGTGCCAGCAGTCCGGTCGGGCTCGGCACTGAAGCTTTCTTT. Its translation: CASSPVGLGTEAFF.

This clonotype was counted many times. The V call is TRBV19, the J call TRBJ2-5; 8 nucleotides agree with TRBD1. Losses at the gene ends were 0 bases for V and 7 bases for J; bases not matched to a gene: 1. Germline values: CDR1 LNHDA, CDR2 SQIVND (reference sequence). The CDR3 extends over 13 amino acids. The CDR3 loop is CASSIEDRGTQYF. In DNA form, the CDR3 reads TGTGCCAGTAGTATAGAAGACAGGGGGACCCAGTACTTC.

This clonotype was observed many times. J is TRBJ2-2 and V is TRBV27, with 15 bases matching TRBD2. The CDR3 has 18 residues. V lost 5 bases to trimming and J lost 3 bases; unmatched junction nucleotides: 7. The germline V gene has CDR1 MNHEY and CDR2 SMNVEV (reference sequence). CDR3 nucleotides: TGTGCCAGCAGTATCGGACTAGCGGGAGGGCCACACACCGGGGAGCTGTTTTTT. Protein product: CASSIGLAGGPHTGELFF.

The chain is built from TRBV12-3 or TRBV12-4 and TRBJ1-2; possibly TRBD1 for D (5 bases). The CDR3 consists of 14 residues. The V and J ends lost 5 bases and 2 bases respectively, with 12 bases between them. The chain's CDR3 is CASSPGLTNYGYTF. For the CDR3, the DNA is TGTGCCAGCAGTCCGGGACTCACAAACTATGGCTACACCTTC.

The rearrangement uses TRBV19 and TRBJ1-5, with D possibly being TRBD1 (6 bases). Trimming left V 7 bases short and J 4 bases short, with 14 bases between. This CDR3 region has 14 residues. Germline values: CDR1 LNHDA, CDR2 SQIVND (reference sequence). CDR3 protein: CASKMGQGNQPQHF. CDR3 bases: TGTGCCAGTAAAATGGGGCAGGGGAATCAGCCCCAGCATTTT.

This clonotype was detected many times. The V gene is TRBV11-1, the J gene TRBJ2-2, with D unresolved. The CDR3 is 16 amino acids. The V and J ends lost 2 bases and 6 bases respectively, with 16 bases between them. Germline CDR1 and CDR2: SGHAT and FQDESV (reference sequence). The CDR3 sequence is CASSLKRVDAAGELFF. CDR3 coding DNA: TGTGCCAGCAGCTTAAAACGGGTAGACGCAGCCGGGGAGCTGTTTTTT. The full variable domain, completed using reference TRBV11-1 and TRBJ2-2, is EAEVAQSPRYKITEKSQAVAFWCDPISGHATLYWYRQILGQGPELLVQFQDESVVDDSQLPKDRFSAERLKGVDSTLKIQPAELGDSAMYLCASSLKRVDAAGELFFGEGSRLTVL.

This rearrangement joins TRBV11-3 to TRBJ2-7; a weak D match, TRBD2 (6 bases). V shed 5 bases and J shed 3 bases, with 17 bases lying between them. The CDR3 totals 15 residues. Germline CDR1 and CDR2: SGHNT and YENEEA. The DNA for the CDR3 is TGTGCCAGCAGCATCGCCAGCGGGCAAGTCTACGAGCAGTACTTC. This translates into CASSIASGQVYEQYF. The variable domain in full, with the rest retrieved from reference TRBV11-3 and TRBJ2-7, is EAGVVQSPRYKIIEKKQPVAFWCNPISGHNTLYWYLQNLGQGPELLIRYENEEAVDDSQLPKDRFSAERLKGVDSTLKIQPAELGDSAVYLCASSIASGQVYEQYFGPGTRLTVT.

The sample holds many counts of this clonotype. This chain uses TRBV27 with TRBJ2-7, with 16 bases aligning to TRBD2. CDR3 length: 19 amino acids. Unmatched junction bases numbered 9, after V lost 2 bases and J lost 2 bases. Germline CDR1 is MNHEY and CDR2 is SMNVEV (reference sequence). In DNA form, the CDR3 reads TGTGCCAGCAGTTTACGCCAGGGGACTAGCGGGAGGGCGGCCTACGAGCAGTACTTC. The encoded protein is CASSLRQGTSGRAAYEQYF.

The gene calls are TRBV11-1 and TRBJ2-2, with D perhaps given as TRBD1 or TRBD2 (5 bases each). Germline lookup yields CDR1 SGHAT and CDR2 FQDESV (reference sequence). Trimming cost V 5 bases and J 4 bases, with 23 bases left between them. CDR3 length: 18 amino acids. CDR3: CASSTRGPGPGVTGELFF. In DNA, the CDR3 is TGTGCCAGCAGCACCCGCGGTCCGGGGCCCGGAGTCACCGGGGAGCTGTTTTTT.